The 22 T cell receptor beta chains below were found in one sample sequenced in a study of blood T cells in healthy people across ages. Using a J-beta primer mix together with a sample-barcoded 5' primer, a second PCR was run for roughly 6 to 12 cycles. Each CDR3 protein is one row after TCRdb ran MiXCR on the 5' RACE reads. The sample has hundreds of thousands of distinct CDR3 sequences, around half seen once; the top ten hold roughly 30%. The sample was blood. The receptor source for this set is a woman aged 55-69 years in good health.

The gene calls are TRBV7-3 and TRBJ2-1; D uncertain. There are 12 residues in the CDR3. CDR1 and CDR2 (germline): SGHTA, FQGTGA. Deletions cut 2 bases from V and 9 bases from J, with 8 bases between. CDR3 nucleotide sequence: TGTGCCAGCAGCTTAGGGTCCCGTGAGCAGTTCTTC. Translation gives CASSLGSREQFF.

This chain uses TRBV7-8 with TRBJ2-4, with 7 bases that match TRBD2. The assigned J gene may be wrong: the sequence end matches TRBJ2-7 better. Per the germline V gene, CDR1 is SGHVS and CDR2 is FQNEAQ. The CDR3 has 15 residues. CDR3 loop: CASSISGTISYEQYF. The CDR3 coding sequence is TGTGCCAGCAGCATCTCCGGGACTATAAGCTACGAGCAGTACTTC.

The chain carries TRBV18 and TRBJ1-1; D perhaps matches TRBD1 (5 bases). Trimming removed 0 bases at V and 4 bases at J, with 18 bases between. This CDR3 comprises 17 residues. Per the germline V gene, CDR1 is KGHSH and CDR2 is LQKENI. The CDR3: CASSPPVAGSSITEAFF. The CDR3 nucleotides read TGTGCCAGCTCACCACCGGTGGCAGGGTCCTCGATCACTGAAGCTTTCTTT.

The V gene is TRBV4-3, the J gene TRBJ2-7; D call uncertain. This CDR3 has 14 amino acids. Per germline, CDR1 LGHNA and CDR2 YSLEER. V lost 0 bases to trimming and J lost 1 base, with 7 bases between them. The CDR3: CASSQDGTSYEQYF. The CDR3, as DNA: TGCGCCAGCAGCCAAGATGGCACTTCCTACGAGCAGTACTTC.

The rearrangement uses TRBV7-2 and TRBJ2-4, with D uncertain. The DNA end is more similar to TRBJ2-7, so the J call may be wrong. In germline, CDR1 is SGHTA, CDR2 FQGNSA. This CDR3 has 14 amino acids. CDR3 protein: CASRADGVSYEQYF. Written as DNA, the CDR3 is TGTGCCAGCCGAGCTGATGGGGTTTCCTACGAGCAGTACTTC.

This clonotype was observed a handful of times. This sequence joins TRBV7-2 and TRBJ2-6; 16 bases line up with TRBD2. The germline gives CDR1 SGHTA, CDR2 FQGNSA. This CDR3 is built from 16 residues. Trimming cost V 1 base and J 15 bases; bases outside gene matches: 6. The CDR3 region is CASSLDPGTSGRALTF. In DNA form, the CDR3 reads TGTGCCAGCAGCTTAGACCCCGGGACTAGCGGGAGGGCCCTGACTTTC.

This clonotype was detected only a few times. The chain recombines TRBV7-2 with TRBJ2-7; possibly TRBD1 for D (6 bases). V shed 5 bases and J shed 0 bases, with 11 bases lying between them. The CDR3 spans 14 residues. CDR1 SGHTA and CDR2 FQGNSA come from the germline V gene. The CDR3: CASSPEQGSYEQYF. CDR3 DNA sequence: TGTGCCAGCAGCCCAGAACAGGGCTCCTACGAGCAGTACTTC.

This clonotype was seen more than once but under ten times. CDR3 in DNA: TGTGCCAGCAGCTTAGCGAGAGGGAGACAGGGTGACCCCTACGAGCAGTACTTC. Translated: CASSLARGRQGDPYEQYF. The rearrangement links TRBV7-2 to TRBJ2-7, with 7 bases fitting TRBD1. V lost 0 bases, J lost 2 bases, and 13 bases stayed unmatched. Germline CDR1 is SGHTA and CDR2 is FQGNSA. CDR3 length equals 18 residues.

In DNA form, the CDR3 reads TGTGCCATCAGTGATACAATGAACACTGAAGCTTTCTTT. Translating gives CAISDTMNTEAFF. The chain carries TRBV10-3 and TRBJ1-1, with D hard to call. V lost 3 bases and J 0 bases, leaving 5 bases between the germline ends. CDR3 length equals 13 residues. The germline V gene encodes CDR1 ENHRY and CDR2 SYGVKD.

This clonotype was counted only a few times. The J gene is TRBJ2-7, the V gene TRBV18; D assignment may be TRBD1 or TRBD2 (5 bases each). Germline CDR1 reads KGHSH; CDR2 reads LQKENI. The CDR3 is 15 residues long. The ends were cut back, 2 bases at V and 7 bases at J, with 18 bases in the middle. CDR3 amino acids: CASSPTASGTDEQYF. In DNA form, the CDR3 reads TGTGCCAGCTCACCAACTGCTTCGGGGACCGATGAGCAGTACTTC. The variable domain in full, with the rest retrieved from reference TRBV18 and TRBJ2-7, is NAGVMQNPRHLVRRRGQEARLRCSPMKGHSHVYWYRQLPEEGLKFMVYLQKENIIDESGMPKERFSAEFPKEGPSILRIQQVVRGDSAAYFCASSPTASGTDEQYFGPGTRLTVT.

The V gene is TRBV20-1, the J gene TRBJ2-2; D uncertain. The V gene's germline CDR1 is DFQATT and CDR2 SNEGSKA (reference sequence). V shed 1 base and J shed 0 bases, with 12 bases lying between them. The CDR3 is 16 amino acids. The chain's CDR3 is CSARVIGAANTGELFF. For the CDR3, the DNA is TGCAGTGCTAGAGTAATAGGAGCAGCGAACACCGGGGAGCTGTTTTTT.

The rearrangement uses TRBV4-3 and TRBJ1-2; no definite D call. CDR1 and CDR2 (germline): LGHNA, YSLEER. V lost 0 bases to trimming and J lost 9 bases, with 14 bases between them. The CDR3 covers 14 residues. The CDR3 loop is CASSQEKGSASYTF. CDR3 nucleotide sequence: TGCGCCAGCAGCCAAGAGAAGGGCTCGGCAAGCTACACCTTC.

The chain links TRBV7-8 to TRBJ2-7; D may match TRBD1 or TRBD2 (5 bases each). CDR3 length: 17 residues. The germline V gene encodes CDR1 SGHVS and CDR2 FQNEAQ. V lost 0 bases, J lost 5 bases, and 20 bases lay in between. CDR3 residues: CASSLAAGTYTFNEQYF. The CDR3 DNA reads as TGTGCCAGCAGCTTAGCCGCAGGGACCTACACCTTCAACGAGCAGTACTTC.

The J gene is TRBJ2-3, the V gene TRBV25-1; 8 bases align to TRBD2. The CDR3 runs to 15 residues. Trimming at V came to 5 bases and at J to 6 bases, leaving 10 bases not matched to a gene. The germline V gene has CDR1 MGHDK and CDR2 SYGVNS. CDR3: CASSITSGGADTQYF. In DNA, the CDR3 is TGTGCCAGCAGTATAACTAGCGGAGGGGCGGATACGCAGTATTTT.

This clonotype was counted at least ten times. The chain carries TRBV12-3 or TRBV12-4 and TRBJ1-1, with a tentative D call TRBD1 (6 bases). The V and J ends lost 3 bases and 8 bases respectively, with 10 bases between them. The CDR3 runs 12 residues. CDR3 in DNA: TGTGCCAGCAGTTTGACAGGAGCAGAAGCTTTCTTT. It is translated as CASSLTGAEAFF.

The chain joins TRBV11-3 to TRBJ2-1; possibly TRBD2 for D (6 bases). The V gene lost 0 bases and the J gene lost 7 bases, with 13 bases spanning the gap. Germline CDR1 SGHNT, CDR2 YENEEA. The CDR3 has 15 residues. The CDR3 is CASSLDPGASNEQFF. The CDR3 DNA reads as TGTGCCAGCAGCTTAGACCCGGGAGCTTCAAATGAGCAGTTCTTC.

This clonotype has only a few counts. The chain combines TRBV28 with TRBJ2-7; no definite D call. The CDR3 is 14 amino acids. Trimming shortened V by 9 bases and J by 0 bases, and 15 bases separated the two germline ends. The germline V gene has CDR1 MDHEN and CDR2 SYDVKM. The CDR3 bases are TGTGCCAGTACCTTGGGTATATTCTCCTACGAGCAGTACTTC. Its protein is CASTLGIFSYEQYF.

In its sample, this clonotype was seen once. The chain is built from TRBV9 and TRBJ2-1; D possibly uses TRBD1 or TRBD2 (5 bases each). Per germline, CDR1 SGDLS and CDR2 YYNGEE. The ends were cut back, 4 bases at V and 4 bases at J, with 15 bases in the middle. The CDR3 covers 15 residues. The CDR3 here is CASSLTWGPYNEQFF. CDR3 bases: TGTGCCAGCAGCTTAACCTGGGGACCTTACAATGAGCAGTTCTTC. The whole variable domain, remainder taken from reference TRBV9 and TRBJ2-1, is DSGVTQTPKHLITATGQRVTLRCSPRSGDLSVYWYQQSLDQGLQFLIQYYNGEERAKGNILERFSAQQFPDLHSELNLSSLELGDSALYFCASSLTWGPYNEQFFGPGTRLTVL.

The genes are TRBV12-3 or TRBV12-4 and TRBJ1-5; 9 bases line up with TRBD1. The CDR3 consists of 15 residues. Germline trimming cut 5 bases from V and 7 bases from J; bases unmatched to any gene: 9. CDR3: CASSRRGQGHQPQHF. CDR3 DNA: TGTGCCAGCAGTAGAAGGGGACAGGGCCACCAGCCCCAGCATTTT.

The genes are TRBV7-3 and TRBJ2-7, with 10 bases that match TRBD2. CDR3 length: 14 amino acids. CDR1 is SGHTA and CDR2 is FQGTGA in the germline V gene. Trimming removed 5 bases from V and 5 bases from J; junction bases left unmatched: 6. The chain's CDR3 is CASSRGLATDEQYF. CDR3 nucleotide sequence: TGTGCCAGCAGCCGGGGACTAGCGACGGACGAGCAGTACTTC.

The chain is built from TRBV2 and TRBJ1-5; D is possibly TRBD1 (6 bases). The CDR3 covers 17 residues. V dropped 3 bases and J dropped 5 bases, with 20 bases sitting between them. In germline, CDR1 is SNHLY, CDR2 FYNNEI. Here the CDR3 reads CASSELARRDNHQPQHF. CDR3 coding DNA: TGTGCCAGCAGTGAGTTGGCTCGACGGGACAATCATCAGCCCCAGCATTTT.

This clonotype was counted many times. A single base separates this from a much larger clone, so it may be a read error. The rearrangement uses TRBV20-1 and TRBJ2-7; 10 bases fit TRBD1. Germline-derived CDR1 and CDR2 are DFQATT and SNEGSKA (reference sequence). This CDR3 is 15 amino acids long. The V segment lost 0 bases and the J segment 7 bases; nucleotides outside the gene matches: 9. The CDR3 is CSARDQGQGKAEQYF. The CDR3 nucleotides are TGCAGTGCTAGAGATCAGGGACAGGGGAAGGCTGAGCAGTACTTC.